A single sample gave rise to the 22 T cell receptor beta chains below, sequenced in a study of T cells in Graves' hyperthyroidism and ophthalmopathy. Regions amplified from RNA transcripts were the TCR beta CDR3 regions. The HTBI primer set served for first-round RT-PCR of the TCR CDR3. One entry per CDR3 protein results from TCRdb running MiXCR on the multiplex PCR reads. There are some 510,000 distinct CDR3 sequences in the sample; around 21% occur only once, and about 25% lies in the top ten. The sequenced sample was blood. The receptors come from a man between 18 and 29 years old with Graves' hyperthyroidism.

CDR3 DNA sequence: TGTGCCAGCAGTTCCGGGGCGAGCGGGGAGCTGTTTTTT. Translating gives CASSSGASGELFF. The genes are TRBV12-3 or TRBV12-4 and TRBJ2-2; D possibly matches TRBD1 or TRBD2 (5 bases each). This CDR3 has 13 amino acids. The V end was cut by 4 bases, the J end by 7 bases, with 10 bases between.

This clonotype has ten or more counts. The chain uses TRBV5-1 and TRBJ1-5, with a possible D match to TRBD1 (6 bases). This CDR3 spans 15 amino acids. Trimming stripped 4 bases from V and 3 bases from J, with 14 bases between. Germline CDR1 and CDR2: SGHRS and YFSETQ. The DNA for the CDR3 is TGCGCCAGCAGCCCTCGAGGGGGTTACAATCAGCCCCAGCATTTT. It is translated as CASSPRGGYNQPQHF. Complete variable domain (other parts from reference TRBV5-1 and TRBJ1-5): KAGVTQTPRYLIKTRGQQVTLSCSPISGHRSVSWYQQTPGQGLQFLFEYFSETQRNKGNFPGRFSGRQFSNSRSEMNVSTLELGDSALYLCASSPRGGYNQPQHFGDGTRLSIL.

This clonotype was found many times. The V call is TRBV29-1, the J call TRBJ2-7; D may be TRBD1 (7 bases). The germline gives CDR1 SQVTM, CDR2 ANQGSEA. V lost 2 bases, J lost 3 bases, and 14 bases lay in between. This CDR3 contains 14 residues. CDR3 nucleotides: TGCAGCGTTGAAATTGACAGGGAGGACTACGAGCAGTACTTC. Residues: CSVEIDREDYEQYF.

The chain joins TRBV20-1 to TRBJ2-7; D call uncertain. This CDR3 contains 15 residues. Trimming stripped 0 bases from V and 5 bases from J, with 17 bases between. Germline-derived CDR1 and CDR2 are DFQATT and SNEGSKA (reference sequence). CDR3 sequence: CSARDWAHTPHEQYF. The CDR3 region has the DNA TGCAGTGCTAGAGATTGGGCGCATACGCCCCACGAGCAGTACTTC.

The chain carries TRBV30 and TRBJ1-1; weak D call: TRBD1 (5 bases). V was cut by 1 base and J by 4 bases, with 10 bases left in between. CDR1 and CDR2 from the germline V gene are GTSNPN and SVGIG (reference sequence). CDR3 length: 13 residues. In DNA form, the CDR3 reads TGTGCCTGGAGTGGAATGCAGGGCACTGAAGCTTTCTTT. Its protein is CAWSGMQGTEAFF.

This clonotype was counted many times. The rearrangement joins TRBV12-3 or TRBV12-4 to TRBJ2-7, with no clear D. The V end lost 2 bases, the J end lost 1 base, and 6 bases lay between the germline ends. CDR3 size: 13 residues. CDR3 amino acids: CASSLSRSYEQYF. CDR3 DNA: TGTGCCAGCAGTTTAAGCAGGTCCTACGAGCAGTACTTC.

This clonotype was seen ten or more times. It may be a read error: a sequence one base away is much more abundant. This rearrangement joins TRBV6-5 to TRBJ2-2; TRBD2 is a possible D gene (5 bases). CDR1 is MNHEY and CDR2 is SVGAGI in the germline V gene. CDR3 length: 14 residues. The CDR3 region has the DNA TGTGCCAGCAGTTACTCGGCGAACACCGGGGAGCTGCTTTTT. Translation gives CASSYSANTGELLF.

In this sample, this clonotype turned up many times. This chain joins TRBV2 and TRBJ2-2; D gene unclear. This CDR3 spans 14 amino acids. V lost 1 base to trimming and J lost 6 bases, with 9 bases between them. Germline values: CDR1 SNHLY, CDR2 FYNNEI. The CDR3: CASSEGGSPGELFF. The CDR3 DNA reads TGTGCCAGCAGTGAAGGAGGTAGCCCCGGGGAGCTGTTTTTT.

The chain is built from TRBV2 and TRBJ1-2, with 7 nucleotides matching TRBD1. V shed 4 bases, J shed 6 bases, and the junction held 8 bases outside the gene matches. Per germline, CDR1 SNHLY and CDR2 FYNNEI. This CDR3 has 14 residues. For the CDR3, the DNA is TGTGCCAGCAGTGGAAGGGGGCTTGACAATGGCTACACCTTC. Translated: CASSGRGLDNGYTF.

The chain joins TRBV28 to TRBJ1-1; 7 positions agree with TRBD1. The length of the CDR3 is 15 residues. Germline V gene lookup returns CDR1 MDHEN and CDR2 SYDVKM. V was clipped by 9 bases and J by 2 bases; unmatched bases: 12. The CDR3, as DNA: TGTGCCAGTTTTTCCTCGGGACAGAGCAACACTGAAGCTTTCTTT. Protein sequence: CASFSSGQSNTEAFF.

This clonotype was counted at least ten times. This chain links TRBV6-1 with TRBJ1-1; D gene unclear. The V end was cut by 6 bases, the J end by 6 bases, with 8 bases between. This CDR3 is built from 11 residues. The germline V gene has CDR1 MNHNS and CDR2 SASEGT. CDR3 bases: TGTGCCAGCAGGAACGGCCCTGAAGCTTTCTTT. Protein product: CASRNGPEAFF.

This clonotype has at least ten counts. The rearrangement uses TRBV6-5 and TRBJ1-2; tentatively, D is TRBD1 (5 bases). CDR1 MNHEY and CDR2 SVGAGI come from the germline V gene. The CDR3 has 14 residues. The V and J ends lost 0 bases and 8 bases respectively, with 13 bases between them. The CDR3 loop is CASSYSFDSPGYTF. The DNA of the CDR3 is TGTGCCAGCAGTTACTCCTTTGACAGTCCCGGCTACACCTTC.

This clonotype was picked up many times. The chain combines TRBV12-3 or TRBV12-4 with TRBJ2-2; tentatively, D is TRBD2 (5 bases). This CDR3 contains 14 residues. Trimming pared 0 bases from V and 13 bases from J, leaving 15 bases between. Written as DNA, the CDR3 is TGTGCCAGCAGTTTAGCGCTCGGGGAAGAGGCGCTGTTTTTT. Residues: CASSLALGEEALFF.

This clonotype occurred many times. The rearrangement links TRBV20-1 to TRBJ2-5; weak D call: TRBD2 (5 bases). This CDR3 is built from 12 residues. Germline V gene sequence: CDR1 DFQATT, CDR2 SNEGSKA (reference sequence). This CDR3 is CNARGLKETQYF. CDR3 nucleotide sequence: TGCAACGCTCGGGGTTTGAAGGAGACCCAGTACTTC.

In this sample, this clonotype turned up many times. An end of the junction does not agree with germline; a read error may underlie this. V is TRBV12-3 or TRBV12-4 and J is TRBJ2-5; 9 bases match TRBD2. The CDR3 loop spans 14 amino acids. This CDR3 is CVSSLKRGAETQYF. The DNA of the CDR3 is TGTGTCAGCAGTTTAAAGCGGGGGGCAGAGACCCAGTACTTC.

This clonotype was seen a handful of times. The rearrangement links TRBV5-1 to TRBJ2-7; D not resolved. CDR1 and CDR2 (germline): SGHRS, YFSETQ. Trimming shortened V by 2 bases and J by 0 bases, and 21 bases separated the two germline ends. This CDR3 region has 18 residues. DNA of the CDR3: TGCGCCAGCAGCTTCAAACGGGCACAGAATTTGTCCTCCTACGAGCAGTACTTC. It encodes CASSFKRAQNLSSYEQYF. Filled out from reference TRBV5-1 and TRBJ2-7, the complete variable domain reads KAGVTQTPRYLIKTRGQQVTLSCSPISGHRSVSWYQQTPGQGLQFLFEYFSETQRNKGNFPGRFSGRQFSNSRSEMNVSTLELGDSALYLCASSFKRAQNLSSYEQYFGPGTRLTVT.

A remark on this clonotype: Germline is not matched at one junction end, which may reflect a read error. V and J are TRBV28 and TRBJ1-1, with a possible D match to TRBD1 (6 bases). The CDR3 spans 13 residues. Germline V gene data show CDR1 as MDHEN and CDR2 as SYDVKM. The CDR3 nucleotides read TGTGCCAGCAGTTTCGGACAGAACACTGAAGCTTGCTTT. Its protein product is CASSFGQNTEACF.

This clonotype has a count of ten or more. The rearrangement links TRBV6-5 to TRBJ2-7, with 8 bases identical to TRBD2. CDR1 is MNHEY, CDR2 SVGAGI, per germline. V was clipped by 2 bases and J by 0 bases; unmatched bases: 9. CDR3 length: 17 residues. The CDR3 nucleotides read TGTGCCAGCAGTTACGCCCGGGGGGGCGCGGCCTCCTACGAGCAGTACTTC. Translation: CASSYARGGAASYEQYF.

The J gene is TRBJ2-4, the V gene TRBV30; possible D gene TRBD2, 6 bases. There are 14 residues in the CDR3. The germline V and J ends were trimmed by 5 bases and 0 bases, with 11 bases remaining between them. Germline V gene sequence: CDR1 GTSNPN, CDR2 SVGIG (reference sequence). The CDR3 reads CAWEPGLAKNIQYF. The CDR3 region has the DNA TGTGCCTGGGAACCGGGACTAGCCAAAAACATTCAGTACTTC.

This clonotype came up many times. CDR3 nucleotide sequence: TGTGCCAGCAGCTTAGTTGGGGGAGCCGGGGAGCTGTTTTTT. Protein product: CASSLVGGAGELFF. The chain is built from TRBV7-9 and TRBJ2-2; the D gene could be TRBD1 or TRBD2 (5 bases each). The germline gives CDR1 SEHNR, CDR2 FQNEAQ (reference sequence). V was trimmed by 1 base and J by 6 bases, leaving 9 bases between them. This CDR3 contains 14 residues.

This clonotype has at least ten counts. The V and J genes are TRBV7-9 and TRBJ2-7; 8 bases match TRBD1. Germline CDR1 and CDR2: SEHNR and FQNEAQ (reference sequence). With V trimmed by 5 bases and J by 7 bases, 13 bases remained unmatched. The CDR3 covers 15 residues. The DNA of the CDR3 is TGTGCCAGCAGCAACCGGGACAGGCCCCGCGGGGAGCAGTACTTC. Translated: CASSNRDRPRGEQYF. The full variable domain, with the rest looked up from reference TRBV7-9 and TRBJ2-7, is DTGVSQNPRHKITKRGQNVTFRCDPISEHNRLYWYRQTLGQGPEFLTYFQNEAQLEKSRLLSDRFSAERPKGSFSTLEIQRTEQGDSAMYLCASSNRDRPRGEQYFGPGTRLTVT.

There are many counts of this clonotype. The chain joins TRBV9 to TRBJ1-5; D remains unclear. The CDR3 contains 13 residues. The germline V gene encodes CDR1 SGDLS and CDR2 YYNGEE. As DNA, the CDR3 is TGTGGTCCAAGGTCCTTCACTAATCAGCCCCAGCATTTT. Translation: CGPRSFTNQPQHF.